Below, 20 T cell receptor beta chains from the same sample are listed, as sequenced in a study of beta chain features in type 1 diabetes. Sequenced material consisted of expressed TCRB transcripts (all of the isolated RNA was reverse transcribed). Only in-frame clones appear in the TCRdb table, and some are missing; sequencing was by immunoSEQ multiplex PCR. The sample holds 25,000 or so clones; about 70% are singletons and the top ten take approximately 2.1%. The sample was Tregs from blood. The receptors shown here come from a woman aged 40 to 55 in good health.

CDR3 in DNA: TGCGCCAGCGGAATAGCGGGGGGGTCCTACAATGAGCAGTTCTTC. It is translated as CASGIAGGSYNEQFF. The chain combines TRBV5-1 with TRBJ2-1, with 11 bases that match TRBD2. Germline trimming cut 7 bases from V and 1 base from J; bases unmatched to any gene: 4. The CDR3 is 15 amino acids. CDR1 and CDR2 (germline): SGHRS, YFSETQ.

This sequence joins TRBV7-9 and TRBJ2-7, with 12 bases fitting TRBD2. This CDR3 comprises 15 residues. Trimming took 1 base from V and 6 from J; bases not matched to a gene: 4. Per the germline V gene, CDR1 is SEHNR and CDR2 is FQNEAQ (reference sequence). CDR3 protein: CASSLEASGGAEQYF. CDR3 DNA: TGTGCCAGCAGCTTAGAGGCTAGCGGGGGGGCCGAGCAGTACTTC. Filled out from reference TRBV7-9 and TRBJ2-7, the complete variable domain reads DTGVSQNPRHKITKRGQNVTFRCDPISEHNRLYWYRQTLGQGPEFLTYFQNEAQLEKSRLLSDRFSAERPKGSFSTLEIQRTEQGDSAMYLCASSLEASGGAEQYFGPGTRLTVT.

This chain joins TRBV6-5 and TRBJ2-1; D gene uncertain. The V and J ends lost 6 bases and 5 bases respectively, with 17 bases between them. Per the germline V gene, CDR1 is MNHEY and CDR2 is SVGAGI. The CDR3 covers 15 residues. This CDR3 reads CASRREAVRDNEQFF. The CDR3 DNA follows: TGTGCCAGCAGGCGAGAGGCGGTCCGTGACAATGAGCAGTTCTTC.

The chain links TRBV5-6 to TRBJ2-7; no definite D call. The V end was cut by 1 base, the J end by 7 bases, with 9 bases between. The CDR3 loop spans 12 amino acids. Germline lookup yields CDR1 SGHDT and CDR2 YYEEEE. CDR3 region: CASSLSGLEQYF. CDR3 nucleotides: TGTGCCAGCAGCTTGTCGGGTTTGGAGCAGTACTTC.

The J gene is TRBJ2-3, the V gene TRBV7-9, with 8 bases that match TRBD1. Trimming at V came to 2 bases and at J to 4 bases, leaving 5 bases not matched to a gene. From germline, CDR1 is SEHNR and CDR2 FQNEAQ (reference sequence). There are 15 residues in the CDR3. CDR3 protein: CASSLNTGGADTQYF. The DNA of the CDR3 is TGTGCCAGCAGCTTAAACACAGGGGGTGCAGATACGCAGTATTTT.

The chain is built from TRBV7-8 and TRBJ2-3; D remains ambiguous. The V end was cut by 10 bases, the J end by 1 base, with 12 bases between. Per germline, CDR1 SGHVS and CDR2 FQNEAQ. The CDR3 contains 13 residues. CDR3 region: CATRPPGTDTQYF. The CDR3 bases are TGTGCCACTAGGCCCCCAGGCACAGATACGCAGTATTTT.

This clone was seen only once. V is TRBV7-9 and J is TRBJ1-2; D is perhaps TRBD1 (5 bases). CDR1 and CDR2 (germline): SEHNR, FQNEAQ (reference sequence). This CDR3 region has 15 residues. Deletions cut 5 bases from V and 4 bases from J, with 17 bases between. For the CDR3, the DNA is TGTGCCAGCAGCCCTTCGTCCCCTCAGGGCTATGGCTACACCTTC. It codes for CASSPSSPQGYGYTF. Drawing the rest from reference TRBV7-9 and TRBJ1-2, the complete variable domain is DTGVSQNPRHKITKRGQNVTFRCDPISEHNRLYWYRQTLGQGPEFLTYFQNEAQLEKSRLLSDRFSAERPKGSFSTLEIQRTEQGDSAMYLCASSPSSPQGYGYTFGSGTRLTVV.

The chain joins TRBV7-2 to TRBJ2-4; D is possibly TRBD1 (6 bases). Germline-derived CDR1 and CDR2 are SGHTA and FQGNSA. V dropped 5 bases and J dropped 8 bases, with 16 bases sitting between them. This CDR3 is built from 14 residues. CDR3 region: CASSPTGTSDIQYF. The DNA for the CDR3 is TGTGCCAGCAGCCCCACAGGGACGAGTGACATTCAGTACTTC.

The chain recombines TRBV14 with TRBJ2-3, with D perhaps matching TRBD2 (6 bases). Germline CDR1 SGHDN, CDR2 FVKESK. The CDR3 runs 16 residues. The ends were cut back, 4 bases at V and 4 bases at J, with 18 bases in the middle. The CDR3 loop is CASSPLILAFPDTQYF. The CDR3 DNA is TGTGCCAGCAGCCCTCTAATACTAGCTTTCCCAGATACGCAGTATTTT.

This chain uses TRBV19 with TRBJ2-2, with 9 bases fitting TRBD2. The V gene end was trimmed by 5 bases and the J gene end by 2 bases; junction bases not matched to a gene: 9. The length of the CDR3 is 17 residues. Per germline, CDR1 LNHDA and CDR2 SQIVND (reference sequence). The CDR3 spells CASSLSGGPLNTGELFF. The CDR3 nucleotides are TGTGCCAGTAGTTTGAGCGGGGGGCCCCTTAACACCGGGGAGCTGTTTTTT.

V is TRBV4-3 and J is TRBJ1-4, with TRBD1 matching over 7 bases. The CDR3 length is 16 residues. Trimming took 0 bases from V and 6 from J; bases not matched to a gene: 7. The germline gives CDR1 LGHNA, CDR2 YSLEER. The CDR3 DNA reads TGCGCCAGCAGCCAAGATGGGCGCAGGGGGGATGAAAAACTGTTTTTT. Translated: CASSQDGRRGDEKLFF.

Written as DNA, the CDR3 is TGCGCCAGCAGCTTGGTACAGGGGGCTATCTACGAGCAGTACTTC. This sequence encodes CASSLVQGAIYEQYF. The genes are TRBV5-1 and TRBJ2-7; 9 bases are shared with TRBD1. CDR1 and CDR2 from the germline V gene are SGHRS and YFSETQ. J gave up 3 bases and V 0 bases, and 4 bases lay outside the gene matches. This CDR3 contains 15 residues.

The chain recombines TRBV7-9 with TRBJ2-7; 9 nucleotides align to TRBD1. The CDR3 is 16 amino acids. The germline gives CDR1 SEHNR, CDR2 FQNEAQ (reference sequence). J was trimmed by 0 bases and V by 3 bases; bases with no gene match: 6. The CDR3 loop is CASSFAPGQGSYEQYF. Here the CDR3 DNA reads TGTGCCAGCAGCTTCGCCCCGGGACAGGGCTCCTACGAGCAGTACTTC.

The gene calls are TRBV27 and TRBJ1-2, with a possible D match to TRBD1 (6 bases). Trimming took off 2 bases at V and 14 bases at J, with 27 bases between the two ends. Germline V gene sequence: CDR1 MNHEY, CDR2 SMNVEV (reference sequence). The CDR3 is 16 amino acids. The CDR3 loop is CASSLTGNSPLYANTF. The CDR3 coding sequence is TGTGCCAGCAGTTTAACAGGGAACAGTCCCCTCTATGCTAATACCTTC.

This sequence joins TRBV7-9 and TRBJ2-7, with TRBD1 matching 8 bases. With 3 bases clipped from V and 6 bases from J, the junction kept 10 bases outside the gene matches. Germline V CDR1 and CDR2: SEHNR, FQNEAQ (reference sequence). The CDR3 runs to 15 residues. CDR3 bases: TGTGCCAGCAGCTTCACCGGGCAGGGGGCCGGCGAGCAGTACTTC. It is translated as CASSFTGQGAGEQYF.

This chain joins TRBV18 and TRBJ2-7; 16 nucleotides align to TRBD2. V trimming: 8 bases; J trimming: 6 bases; junction bases outside the gene matches: 13. CDR1 KGHSH and CDR2 LQKENI come from the germline V gene. This CDR3 has 17 amino acids. The CDR3: CASAPGLAGGSSSEQYF. CDR3 in DNA: TGTGCCAGCGCTCCGGGACTAGCGGGGGGGTCGTCATCCGAGCAGTACTTC.

The chain couples TRBV10-3 to TRBJ2-5; the match to TRBD2 covers 8 bases. The germline CDR1 and CDR2 sequences are ENHRY and SYGVKD. V lost 0 bases and J lost 3; bases outside the gene matches: 3. This CDR3 has 15 residues. In DNA form, the CDR3 reads TGTGCCATCAGTGAGTCGGGTAGCGGGGAAGAGACCCAGTACTTC. Its protein is CAISESGSGEETQYF.

The J gene is TRBJ1-6, the V gene TRBV2; D is possibly TRBD1 (5 bases). The CDR3 is made up of 15 amino acids. Germline lookup yields CDR1 SNHLY and CDR2 FYNNEI. V lost 4 bases and J 7 bases, leaving 14 bases between the germline ends. The CDR3 sequence is CASSGLAGLNSPLHF. CDR3 DNA sequence: TGTGCCAGCAGTGGACTGGCAGGGTTGAATTCACCCCTCCACTTT.

This chain connects TRBV10-3 to TRBJ1-6; 7 nucleotides agree with TRBD1. Germline CDR1 reads ENHRY; CDR2 reads SYGVKD. J lost 5 bases, V lost 4 bases, and 5 bases had no gene match. The CDR3 covers 15 residues. The CDR3, as DNA: TGTGCCATCAGTGGACAGGGAGGAAATAATTCACCCCTCCACTTT. Translated: CAISGQGGNNSPLHF.

This clone was seen once. This chain uses TRBV5-4 with TRBJ2-1; 9 nucleotides line up with TRBD2. The CDR3 is 15 residues long. V shed 4 bases and J 7 bases; nucleotides not matched to a gene: 9. Per the germline V gene, CDR1 is SGHNT and CDR2 is YYREEE (reference sequence). The CDR3 reads CASSAGQRGENEQFF. In DNA, the CDR3 is TGTGCCAGCAGCGCAGGTCAGCGGGGGGAGAATGAGCAGTTCTTC.